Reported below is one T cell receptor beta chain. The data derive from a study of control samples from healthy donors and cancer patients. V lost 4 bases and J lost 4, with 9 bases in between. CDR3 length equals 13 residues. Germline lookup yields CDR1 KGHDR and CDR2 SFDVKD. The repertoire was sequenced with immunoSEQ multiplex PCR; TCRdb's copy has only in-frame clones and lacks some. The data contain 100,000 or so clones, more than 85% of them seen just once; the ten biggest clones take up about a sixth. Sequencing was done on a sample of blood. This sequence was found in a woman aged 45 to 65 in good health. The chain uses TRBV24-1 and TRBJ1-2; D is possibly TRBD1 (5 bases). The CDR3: CATSDPGTYGYTF. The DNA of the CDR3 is TGTGCCACCAGTGACCCCGGGACCTATGGCTACACCTTC.